The T cell receptor beta chain described here comes from a study of OX40 agonist ivuxolimab in advanced cancers. Study-wide results and limits: By week 6 at 0.1 to 3.0 mg/kg, blood CD4+ and CD8+ T cells had expanded clonally. Also showing low normalized T-cell clonal expansion were some of the nonresponders.

The V and J ends lost 4 bases and 2 bases respectively, with 16 bases between them. This CDR3 is built from 16 residues. Germline values: CDR1 LGHNA, CDR2 YNFKEQ. Comments on this clone: Its antigen is undetermined.

Systemic immunosuppression or a history of autoimmune disease excluded patients. Only in-frame clones appear in the TCRdb table, and some are missing; sequencing was by immunoSEQ multiplex PCR. The sample carries tens of thousands of clones, 86% recorded once. V and J are TRBV4-2 and TRBJ2-3; no clear D. The origin of this receptor is an adult with an advanced solid tumor such as melanoma, head and neck, liver or kidney cancer. Sequences were derived from CD4+ or CD8+ T cells sorted from blood, sampled in a trial of the OX40 agonist ivuxolimab. The CDR3 is CASSPGRAAITDTQYF. CDR3 DNA sequence: TGTGCCAGCAGCCCCGGACGGGCAGCTATCACAGATACGCAGTATTTT.